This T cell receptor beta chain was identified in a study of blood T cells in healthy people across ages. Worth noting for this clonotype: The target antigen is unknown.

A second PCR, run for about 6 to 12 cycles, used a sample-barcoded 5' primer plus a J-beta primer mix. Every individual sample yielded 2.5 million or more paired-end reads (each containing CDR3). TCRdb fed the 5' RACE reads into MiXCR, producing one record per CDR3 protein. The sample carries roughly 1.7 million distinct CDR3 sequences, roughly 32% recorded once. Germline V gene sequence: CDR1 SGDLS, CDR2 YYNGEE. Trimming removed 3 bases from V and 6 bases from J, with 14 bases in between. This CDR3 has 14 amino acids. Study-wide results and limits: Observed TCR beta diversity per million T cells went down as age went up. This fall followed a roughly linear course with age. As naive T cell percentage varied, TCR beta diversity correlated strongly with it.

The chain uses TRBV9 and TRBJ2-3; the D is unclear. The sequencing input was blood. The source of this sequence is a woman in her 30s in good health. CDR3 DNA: TGTGCCAGCAGCGGGGCTCTAGTACGCGATACGCAGTATTTT. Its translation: CASSGALVRDTQYF.